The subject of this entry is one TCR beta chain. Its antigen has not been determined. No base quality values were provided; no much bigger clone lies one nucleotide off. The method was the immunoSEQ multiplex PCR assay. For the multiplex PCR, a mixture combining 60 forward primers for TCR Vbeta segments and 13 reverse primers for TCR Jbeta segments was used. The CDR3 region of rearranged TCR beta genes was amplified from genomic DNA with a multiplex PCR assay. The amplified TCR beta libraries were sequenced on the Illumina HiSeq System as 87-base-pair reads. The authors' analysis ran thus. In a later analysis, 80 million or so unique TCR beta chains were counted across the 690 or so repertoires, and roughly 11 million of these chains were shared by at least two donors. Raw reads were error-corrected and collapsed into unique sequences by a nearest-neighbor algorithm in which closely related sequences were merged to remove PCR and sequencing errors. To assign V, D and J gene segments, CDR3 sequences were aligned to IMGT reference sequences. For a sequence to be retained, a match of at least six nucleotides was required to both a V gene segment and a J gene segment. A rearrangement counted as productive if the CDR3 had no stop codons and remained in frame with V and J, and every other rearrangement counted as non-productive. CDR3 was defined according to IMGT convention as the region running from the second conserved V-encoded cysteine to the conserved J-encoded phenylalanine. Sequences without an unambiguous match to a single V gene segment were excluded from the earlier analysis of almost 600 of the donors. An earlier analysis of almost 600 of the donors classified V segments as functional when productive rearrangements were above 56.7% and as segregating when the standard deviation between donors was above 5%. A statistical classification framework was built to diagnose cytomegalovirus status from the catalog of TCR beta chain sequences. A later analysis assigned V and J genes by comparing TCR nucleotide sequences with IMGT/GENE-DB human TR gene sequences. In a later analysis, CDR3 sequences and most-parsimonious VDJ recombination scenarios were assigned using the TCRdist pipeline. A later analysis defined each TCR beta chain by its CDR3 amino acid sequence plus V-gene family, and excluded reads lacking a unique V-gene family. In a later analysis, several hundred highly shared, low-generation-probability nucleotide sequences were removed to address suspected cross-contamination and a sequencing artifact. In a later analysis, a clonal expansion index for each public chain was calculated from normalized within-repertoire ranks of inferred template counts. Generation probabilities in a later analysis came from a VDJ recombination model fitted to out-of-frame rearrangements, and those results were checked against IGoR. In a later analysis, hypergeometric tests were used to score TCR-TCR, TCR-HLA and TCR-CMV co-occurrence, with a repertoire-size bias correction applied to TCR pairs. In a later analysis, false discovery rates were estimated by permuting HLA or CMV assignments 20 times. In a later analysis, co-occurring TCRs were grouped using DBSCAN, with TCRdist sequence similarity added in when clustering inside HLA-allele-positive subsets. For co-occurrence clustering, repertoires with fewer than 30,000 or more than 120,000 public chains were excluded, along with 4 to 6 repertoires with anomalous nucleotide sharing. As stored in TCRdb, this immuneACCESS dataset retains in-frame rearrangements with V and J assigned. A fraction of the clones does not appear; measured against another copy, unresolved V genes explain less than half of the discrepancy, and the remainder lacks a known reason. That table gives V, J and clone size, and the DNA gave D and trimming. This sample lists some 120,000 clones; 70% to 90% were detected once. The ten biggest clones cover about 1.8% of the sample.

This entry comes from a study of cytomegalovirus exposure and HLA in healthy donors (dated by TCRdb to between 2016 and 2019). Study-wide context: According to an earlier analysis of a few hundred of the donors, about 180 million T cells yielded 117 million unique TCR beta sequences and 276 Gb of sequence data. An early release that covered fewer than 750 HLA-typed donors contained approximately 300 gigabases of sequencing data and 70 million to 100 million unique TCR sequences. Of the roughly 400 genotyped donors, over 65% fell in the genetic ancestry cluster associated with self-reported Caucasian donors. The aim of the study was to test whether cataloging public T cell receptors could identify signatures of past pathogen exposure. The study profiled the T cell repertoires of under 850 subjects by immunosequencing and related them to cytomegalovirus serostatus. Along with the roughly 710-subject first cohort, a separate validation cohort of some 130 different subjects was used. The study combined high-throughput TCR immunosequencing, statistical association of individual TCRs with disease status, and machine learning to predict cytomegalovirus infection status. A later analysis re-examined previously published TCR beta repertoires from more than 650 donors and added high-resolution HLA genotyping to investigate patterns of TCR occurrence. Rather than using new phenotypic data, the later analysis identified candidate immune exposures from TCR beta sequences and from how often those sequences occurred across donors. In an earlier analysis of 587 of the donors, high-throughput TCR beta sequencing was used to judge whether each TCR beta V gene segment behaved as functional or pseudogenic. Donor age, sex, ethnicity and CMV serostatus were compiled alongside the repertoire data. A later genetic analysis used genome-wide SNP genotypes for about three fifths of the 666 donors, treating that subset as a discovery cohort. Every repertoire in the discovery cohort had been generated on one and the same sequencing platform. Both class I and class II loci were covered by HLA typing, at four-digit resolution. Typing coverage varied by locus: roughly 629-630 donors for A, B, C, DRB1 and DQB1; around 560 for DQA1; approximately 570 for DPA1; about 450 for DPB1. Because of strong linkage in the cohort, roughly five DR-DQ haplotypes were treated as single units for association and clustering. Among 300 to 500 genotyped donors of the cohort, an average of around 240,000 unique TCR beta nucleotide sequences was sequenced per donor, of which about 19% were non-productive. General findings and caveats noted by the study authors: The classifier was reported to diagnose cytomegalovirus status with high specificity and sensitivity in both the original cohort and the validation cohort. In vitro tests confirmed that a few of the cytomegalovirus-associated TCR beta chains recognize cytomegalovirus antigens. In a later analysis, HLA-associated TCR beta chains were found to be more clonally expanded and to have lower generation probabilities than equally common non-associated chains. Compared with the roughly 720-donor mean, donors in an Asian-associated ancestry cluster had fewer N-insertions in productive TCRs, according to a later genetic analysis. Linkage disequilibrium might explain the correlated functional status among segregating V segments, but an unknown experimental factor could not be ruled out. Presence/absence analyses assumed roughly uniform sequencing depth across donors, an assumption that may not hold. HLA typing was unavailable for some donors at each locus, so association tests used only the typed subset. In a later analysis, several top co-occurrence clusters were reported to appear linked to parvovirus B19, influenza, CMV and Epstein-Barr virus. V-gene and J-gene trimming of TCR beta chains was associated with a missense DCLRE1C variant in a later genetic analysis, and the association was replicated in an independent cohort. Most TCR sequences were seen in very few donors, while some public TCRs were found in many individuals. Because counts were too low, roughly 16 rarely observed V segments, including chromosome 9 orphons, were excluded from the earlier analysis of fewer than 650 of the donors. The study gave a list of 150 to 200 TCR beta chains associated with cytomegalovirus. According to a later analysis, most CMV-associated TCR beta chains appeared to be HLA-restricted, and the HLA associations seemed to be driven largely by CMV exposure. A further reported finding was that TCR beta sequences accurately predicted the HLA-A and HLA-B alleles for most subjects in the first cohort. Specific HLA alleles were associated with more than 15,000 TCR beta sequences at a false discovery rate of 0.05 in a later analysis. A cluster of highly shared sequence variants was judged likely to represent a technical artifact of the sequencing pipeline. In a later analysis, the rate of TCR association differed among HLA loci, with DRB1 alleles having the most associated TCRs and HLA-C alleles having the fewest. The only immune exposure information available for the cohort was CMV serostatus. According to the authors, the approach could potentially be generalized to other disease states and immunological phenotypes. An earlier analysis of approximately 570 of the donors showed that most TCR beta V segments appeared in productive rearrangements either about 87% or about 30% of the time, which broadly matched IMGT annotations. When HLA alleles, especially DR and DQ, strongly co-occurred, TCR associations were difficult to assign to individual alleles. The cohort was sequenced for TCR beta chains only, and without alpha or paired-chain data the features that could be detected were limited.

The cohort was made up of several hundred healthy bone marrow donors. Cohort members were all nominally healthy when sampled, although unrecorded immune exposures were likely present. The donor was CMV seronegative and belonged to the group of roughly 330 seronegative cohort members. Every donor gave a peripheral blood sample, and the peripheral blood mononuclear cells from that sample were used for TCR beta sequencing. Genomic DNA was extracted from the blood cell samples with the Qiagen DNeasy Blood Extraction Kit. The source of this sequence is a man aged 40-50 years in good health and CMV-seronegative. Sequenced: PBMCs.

The DNA reads TGTGCCAGTAGTAGGCAGCGGGAGTCGCGAGAGACCCAGTACTTC. This gives the protein CASSRQRESRETQYF. The chain is encoded by TRBV19 joined to TRBJ2-5; the junction holds 8 bases that match TRBD2. Counted from cysteine to phenylalanine, this CDR3 has 15 amino acids. Just the 45-base CDR3 DNA is kept, in frame starting at base 1. Looking up the germline V gene (reference sequence) yields CDR1 LNHDA and CDR2 SQIVND. Clipping removes 4 bases from V and 4 bases from J, with 8 as the unmatched junction base count.